What follows is one TCR beta chain and its context. Sequence at one end of the junction differs from germline and may be a read error. The data originate from a study of blood T cell repertoires in COVID-19. Study at large: The United States, Italy and Spain were the sources of the acute and convalescent COVID-19 samples. From T cells, B-cell-depleted T cells, or PBMCs came the material, which was cDNA or gDNA.

Original analysis: From reference gene primer amplification, estimates of nucleated cell counts were derived. Assay: immunoSEQ multiplex PCR; the TCRdb copy retains only in-frame clones and omits some. V, J and clone size are those of that table, while D and trimming were read from the DNA. This sample carries about 130,000 clones, about nine tenths of them seen once, and the ten largest clones take around 3.7%. The clonotype comes from a man aged 50-59 years with active COVID-19. The source material was peripheral blood.

The CDR3 is CASSSIQGSHQPQHF. The CDR3 coding sequence is TGTGCCAGCAGCTCTATACAGGGTAGCCATCAGCCCCAGCATTTT. J is TRBJ1-5 and V is TRBV11-2; D is perhaps TRBD1 (6 bases). CDR3 length equals 15 residues. Germline V gene data show CDR1 as SGHAT and CDR2 as FQNNGV.